This T cell receptor beta chain was recovered during a study of PD-L1 blockade in urothelial cancer. The CDR3 runs to 15 residues. The germline V gene has CDR1 MDHEN and CDR2 SYDVKM. The J segment lost 4 bases and the V segment lost 4 bases, leaving 6 bases of the junction unmatched. This clone occurred once. What it binds is not known. Study-level results: Sub-median blood TCR clonality before treatment predicted longer survival.

Time point noted: pretreatment peripheral blood. Patients presented with locally advanced or metastatic urothelial carcinoma. Assay: immunoSEQ multiplex PCR; the TCRdb copy retains only in-frame clones and omits some. The data contain approximately 50,000 clones, 84% of them singletons. The specimen comprised PBMCs, sampled around atezolizumab (anti-PD-L1) treatment. The clonotype originates from a man in his fifties with urothelial cancer. The chain recombines TRBV28 with TRBJ1-4, with 7 bases aligning to TRBD1. The CDR3 nucleotides are TGTGCCAGCAGTTGGAGACAGGGCAATAATGAAAAACTGTTTTTT. It yields the protein CASSWRQGNNEKLFF.